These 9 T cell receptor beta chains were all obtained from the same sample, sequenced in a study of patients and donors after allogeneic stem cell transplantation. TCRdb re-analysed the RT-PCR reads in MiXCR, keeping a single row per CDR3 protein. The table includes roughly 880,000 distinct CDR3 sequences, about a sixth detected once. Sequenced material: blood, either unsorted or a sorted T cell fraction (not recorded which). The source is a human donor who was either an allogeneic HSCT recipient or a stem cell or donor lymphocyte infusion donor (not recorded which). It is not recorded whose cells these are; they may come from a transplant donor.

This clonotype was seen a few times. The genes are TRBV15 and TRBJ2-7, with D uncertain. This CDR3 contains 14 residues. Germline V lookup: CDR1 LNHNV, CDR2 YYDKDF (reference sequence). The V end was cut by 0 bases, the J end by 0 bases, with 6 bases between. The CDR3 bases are TGTGCCACCAGCAGAGATCCGGACTCCTACGAGCAGTACTTC. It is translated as CATSRDPDSYEQYF.

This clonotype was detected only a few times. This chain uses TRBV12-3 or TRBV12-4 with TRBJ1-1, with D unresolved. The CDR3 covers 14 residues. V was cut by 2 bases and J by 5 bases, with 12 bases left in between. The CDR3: CASSLLGGMTEAFF. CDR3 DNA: TGTGCCAGCAGTTTATTGGGAGGGATGACTGAAGCTTTCTTT.

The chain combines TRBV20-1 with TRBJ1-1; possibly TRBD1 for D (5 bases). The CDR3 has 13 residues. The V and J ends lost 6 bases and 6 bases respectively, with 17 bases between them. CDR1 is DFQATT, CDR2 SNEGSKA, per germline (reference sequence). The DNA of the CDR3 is TGCAGTGCAGGGGAGGGGCCGCTGGCTGAAGCTTTCTTT. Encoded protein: CSAGEGPLAEAFF.

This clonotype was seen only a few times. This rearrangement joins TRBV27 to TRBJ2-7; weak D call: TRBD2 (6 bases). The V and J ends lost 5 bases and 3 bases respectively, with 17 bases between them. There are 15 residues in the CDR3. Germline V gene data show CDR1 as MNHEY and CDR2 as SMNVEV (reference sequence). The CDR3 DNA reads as TGTGCCAGCAGTACTCGGACTACTCTTCACTACGAGCAGTACTTC. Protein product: CASSTRTTLHYEQYF.

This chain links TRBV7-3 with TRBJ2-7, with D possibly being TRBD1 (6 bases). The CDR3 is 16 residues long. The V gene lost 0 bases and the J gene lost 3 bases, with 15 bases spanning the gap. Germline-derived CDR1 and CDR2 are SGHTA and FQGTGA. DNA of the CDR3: TGTGCCAGCAGCTTAACGTGGACAGCCAGCATCTACGAGCAGTACTTC. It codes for CASSLTWTASIYEQYF. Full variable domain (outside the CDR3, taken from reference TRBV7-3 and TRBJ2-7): GAGVSQTPSNKVTEKGKYVELRCDPISGHTALYWYRQSLGQGPEFLIYFQGTGAADDSGLPNDRFFAVRPEGSVSTLKIQRTERGDSAVYLCASSLTWTASIYEQYFGPGTRLTVT.

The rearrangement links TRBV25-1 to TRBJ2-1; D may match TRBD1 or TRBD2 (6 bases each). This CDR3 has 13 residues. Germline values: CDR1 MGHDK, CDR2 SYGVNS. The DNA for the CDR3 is TGTGCGACCGGGGGACAAGCAAACAATGAGCAGTTCTTC. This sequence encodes CATGGQANNEQFF.

The CDR3 protein is CSVGGGLPGGLYNEQFF. The CDR3 region has the DNA TGCAGCGTTGGGGGGGGCCTACCGGGAGGCCTGTACAATGAGCAGTTCTTC. The chain links TRBV29-1 to TRBJ2-1, with D perhaps matching TRBD2 (7 bases). The CDR3 spans 17 residues. Germline CDR1 reads SQVTM; CDR2 reads ANQGSEA. V lost 4 bases, J lost 4 bases, and 23 bases lay in between.

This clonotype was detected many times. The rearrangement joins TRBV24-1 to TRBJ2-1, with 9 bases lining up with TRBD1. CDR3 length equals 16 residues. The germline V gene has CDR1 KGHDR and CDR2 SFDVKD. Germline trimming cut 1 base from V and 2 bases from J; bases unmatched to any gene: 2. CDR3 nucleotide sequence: TGTGCCACCAGTGATTTTACAGGGGGCACCTACAATGAGCAGTTCTTC. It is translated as CATSDFTGGTYNEQFF.

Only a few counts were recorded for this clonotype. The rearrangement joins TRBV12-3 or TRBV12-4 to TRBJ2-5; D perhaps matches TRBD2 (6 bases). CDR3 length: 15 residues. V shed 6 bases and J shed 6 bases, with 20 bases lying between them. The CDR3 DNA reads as TGTGCCAGCAGGCCCGGGGGAGCTAGTACGAAGACCCAGTACTTC. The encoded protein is CASRPGGASTKTQYF.